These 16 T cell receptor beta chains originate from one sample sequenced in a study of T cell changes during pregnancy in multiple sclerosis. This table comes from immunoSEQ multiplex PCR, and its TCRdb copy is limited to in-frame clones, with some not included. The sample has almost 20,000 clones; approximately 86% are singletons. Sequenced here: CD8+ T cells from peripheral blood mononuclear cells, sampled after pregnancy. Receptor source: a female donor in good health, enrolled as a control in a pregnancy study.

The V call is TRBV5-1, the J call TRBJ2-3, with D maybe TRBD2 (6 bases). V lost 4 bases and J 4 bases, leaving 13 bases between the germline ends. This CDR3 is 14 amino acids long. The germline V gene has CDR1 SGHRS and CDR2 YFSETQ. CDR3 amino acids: CASSPRSGPDTQYF. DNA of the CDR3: TGCGCCAGCAGCCCTAGGAGCGGGCCAGATACGCAGTATTTT.

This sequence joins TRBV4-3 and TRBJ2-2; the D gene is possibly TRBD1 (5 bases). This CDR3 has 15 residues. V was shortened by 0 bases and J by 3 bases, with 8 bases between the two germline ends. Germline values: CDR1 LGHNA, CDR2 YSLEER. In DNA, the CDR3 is TGCGCCAGCAGCCAAGATGGGGCGGACACCGGGGAGCTGTTTTTT. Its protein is CASSQDGADTGELFF.

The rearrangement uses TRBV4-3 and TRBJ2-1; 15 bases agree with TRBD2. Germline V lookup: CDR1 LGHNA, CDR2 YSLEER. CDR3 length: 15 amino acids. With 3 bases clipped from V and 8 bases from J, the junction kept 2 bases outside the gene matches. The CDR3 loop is CASSQGTSGRYEQFF. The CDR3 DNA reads TGCGCCAGCAGCCAGGGGACTAGCGGGAGGTATGAGCAGTTCTTC.

The CDR3 nucleotides read TGTGCCAGCAGTTCGGGGACTAGCGGACCCAAATACAATGAGCAGTTCTTC. Protein: CASSSGTSGPKYNEQFF. J is TRBJ2-1 and V is TRBV27, with 11 bases matching TRBD2. J lost 4 bases, V lost 4 bases, and 9 bases had no gene match. The CDR3 runs 17 residues. The germline V gene has CDR1 MNHEY and CDR2 SMNVEV (reference sequence).

CDR3 nucleotide sequence: TGTGCCAGTAGTACCGACTCGACAGGGGTTGGAGAAAAACTGTTTTTT. It translates to CASSTDSTGVGEKLFF. The chain links TRBV19 to TRBJ1-4; TRBD1 matches at 8 bases. V shed 4 bases, J shed 8 bases, and the junction held 12 bases outside the gene matches. The CDR3 has 16 residues. Germline CDR1 is LNHDA and CDR2 is SQIVND (reference sequence).

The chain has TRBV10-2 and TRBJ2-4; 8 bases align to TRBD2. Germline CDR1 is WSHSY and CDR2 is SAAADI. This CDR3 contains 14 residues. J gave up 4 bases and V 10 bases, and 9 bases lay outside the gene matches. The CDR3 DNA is TGCGCCATTTCCCGGGGGGGCTCAAAAAACATTCAGTACTTC. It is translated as CAISRGGSKNIQYF.

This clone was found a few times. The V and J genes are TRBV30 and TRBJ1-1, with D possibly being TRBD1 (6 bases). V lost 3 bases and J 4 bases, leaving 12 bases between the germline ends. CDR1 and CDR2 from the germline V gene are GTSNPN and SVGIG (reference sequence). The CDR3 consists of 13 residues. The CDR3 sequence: CAWRVGGSTEAFF. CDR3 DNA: TGTGCCTGGAGGGTAGGGGGTAGCACTGAAGCTTTCTTT.

The CDR3, as DNA: TGTGCCAGCAGTGAACCGGACAGTTCAACTAATGAAAAACTGTTTTTT. Its translation: CASSEPDSSTNEKLFF. The chain recombines TRBV2 with TRBJ1-4, with D perhaps TRBD1 (6 bases). The CDR3 is 16 residues long. Trimming took 2 bases from V and 0 from J, leaving 10 bases between them. Germline V gives CDR1 SNHLY, CDR2 FYNNEI.

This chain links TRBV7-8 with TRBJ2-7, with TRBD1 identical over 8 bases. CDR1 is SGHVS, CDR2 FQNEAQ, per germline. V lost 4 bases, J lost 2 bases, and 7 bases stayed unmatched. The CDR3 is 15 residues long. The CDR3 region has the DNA TGTGCCAGCAGCTCCCGGACAGGGTCTACCTACGAGCAGTACTTC. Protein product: CASSSRTGSTYEQYF.

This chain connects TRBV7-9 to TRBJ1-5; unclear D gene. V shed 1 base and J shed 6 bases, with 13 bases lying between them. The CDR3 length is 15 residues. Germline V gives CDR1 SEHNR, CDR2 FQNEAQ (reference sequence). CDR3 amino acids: CASSLGGISGQPQHF. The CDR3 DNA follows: TGTGCCAGCAGCTTAGGAGGGATATCTGGTCAGCCCCAGCATTTT.

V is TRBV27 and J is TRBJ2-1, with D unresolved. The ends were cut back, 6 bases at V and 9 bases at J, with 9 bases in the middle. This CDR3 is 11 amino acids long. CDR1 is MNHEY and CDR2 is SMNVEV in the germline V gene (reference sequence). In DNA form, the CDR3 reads TGTGCCAGCAGCGAATCTAGTGAGCAGTTCTTC. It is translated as CASSESSEQFF.

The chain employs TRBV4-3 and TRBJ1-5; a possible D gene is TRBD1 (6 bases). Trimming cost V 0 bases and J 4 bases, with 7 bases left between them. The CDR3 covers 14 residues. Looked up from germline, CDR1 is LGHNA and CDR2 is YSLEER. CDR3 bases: TGCGCCAGCAGCCAAGACAGGGGAAATCAGCCCCAGCATTTT. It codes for CASSQDRGNQPQHF.

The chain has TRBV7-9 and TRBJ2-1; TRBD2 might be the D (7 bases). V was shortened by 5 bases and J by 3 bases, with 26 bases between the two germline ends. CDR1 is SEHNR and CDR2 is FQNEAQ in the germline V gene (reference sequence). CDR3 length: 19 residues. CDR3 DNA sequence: TGTGCCAGCAGCGACATGGGGGCGGGGGAATGGGATTACTACAATGAGCAGTTCTTC. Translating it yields CASSDMGAGEWDYYNEQFF.

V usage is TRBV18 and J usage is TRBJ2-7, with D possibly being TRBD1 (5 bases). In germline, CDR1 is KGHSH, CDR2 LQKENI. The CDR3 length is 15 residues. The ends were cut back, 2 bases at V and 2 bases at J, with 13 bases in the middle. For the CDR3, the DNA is TGTGCCAGCTCACCAGGGGCGGAGCCGGCCTACGAGCAGTACTTC. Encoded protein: CASSPGAEPAYEQYF.

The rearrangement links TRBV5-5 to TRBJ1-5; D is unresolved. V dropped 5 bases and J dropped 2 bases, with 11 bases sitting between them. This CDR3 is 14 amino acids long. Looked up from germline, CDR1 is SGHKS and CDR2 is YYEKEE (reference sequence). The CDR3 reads CASSFGQGNQPQHF. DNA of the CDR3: TGTGCCAGCAGTTTCGGTCAGGGCAATCAGCCCCAGCATTTT.

CDR3 region: CASSILQFGNTEAFF. The CDR3 DNA follows: TGTGCCAGCAGCATCTTACAGTTCGGGAACACTGAAGCTTTCTTT. V gene TRBV11-2 combines with J gene TRBJ1-1, with unresolved D. There are 15 residues in the CDR3. Germline assignment: CDR1 SGHAT and CDR2 FQNNGV. Deletions cut 5 bases from V and 1 base from J, with 14 bases between.